This TCR beta chain is drawn from a study of cytomegalovirus exposure and HLA in healthy donors. The count of this clone is one. The PCR made use of 60 Vbeta and 13 Jbeta primers. Measured with immunoSEQ multiplex PCR; TCRdb has only the in-frame clones, and not every one. The sample yields about 180,000 clones, more than 75% seen once. CDR3 size: 12 residues. Trimming left V 7 bases short and J 5 bases short, with 11 bases between. The germline V gene has CDR1 MNHEY and CDR2 SMNVEV (reference sequence). The sequence was obtained from a woman aged 25 to 39 in good health and CMV-seropositive. This chain uses TRBV27 with TRBJ1-2, with D unresolved. Sample: PBMCs. This chain's CDR3 is CASTLGQYGYTF. In DNA, the CDR3 is TGTGCCAGCACCCTTGGGCAGTATGGCTACACCTTC.